These 8 T cell receptor beta chains share one sample of origin, sequenced in a study of T cell responses to AZD1222 COVID-19 vaccine. TCRdb keeps only in-frame clones here, not all; method: immunoSEQ multiplex PCR. The sample contains about 98,000 clones, around 90% of which appear only once. The material sequenced was peripheral blood, taken on day 0 of AZD1222 vaccination. The receptors were gathered from an adult in good health.

This rearrangement joins TRBV10-3 to TRBJ2-7; no definite D call. The CDR3 extends over 12 amino acids. Trimming stripped 3 bases from V and 4 bases from J, with 7 bases between. Per germline, CDR1 ENHRY and CDR2 SYGVKD. CDR3 in DNA: TGTGCCATCAGTGATACTTGGTACGAGCAGTACTTC. The encoded protein is CAISDTWYEQYF.

The chain joins TRBV29-1 to TRBJ1-5; 9 bases map to TRBD1. Germline assignment: CDR1 SQVTM and CDR2 ANQGSEA. The junction had 4 bases not matched to a gene; V was cut back by 3 bases and J by 7 bases. The CDR3 has 13 residues. CDR3 bases: TGCAGCGTTGAGATGGACAGGGGCCAGCCCCAGCATTTT. Its protein is CSVEMDRGQPQHF.

The gene calls are TRBV19 and TRBJ2-2; 9 nucleotides line up with TRBD2. Germline loops: CDR1 LNHDA, CDR2 SQIVND (reference sequence). This CDR3 region has 17 residues. With V trimmed by 3 bases and J by 1 base, 6 bases remained unmatched. CDR3 sequence reads: CASSISASGMNTGELFF. DNA for the CDR3: TGTGCCAGTAGTATTTCAGCTAGCGGGATGAACACCGGGGAGCTGTTTTTT.

V is TRBV28 and J is TRBJ1-1, with D perhaps TRBD1 (6 bases). Per the germline V gene, CDR1 is MDHEN and CDR2 is SYDVKM. With 6 bases removed from V and 2 bases from J, the gap between germline ends came to 22 bases. The CDR3 has 17 amino acids. The CDR3 DNA follows: TGTGCCAGCAGACTCACGGGGGGGCAGGCCGGAAACACTGAAGCTTTCTTT. It yields the protein CASRLTGGQAGNTEAFF.

This clone was counted between two and nine times. The V call is TRBV19, the J call TRBJ2-1, with TRBD2 matching over 10 bases. Germline assignment: CDR1 LNHDA and CDR2 SQIVND (reference sequence). Trimming cost V 5 bases and J 12 bases; bases outside gene matches: 7. CDR3 length equals 13 residues. The CDR3 nucleotides read TGTGCCAGTAGTGGAGGACTAGCGGTTTCGCAGTTCTTC. Its translation is CASSGGLAVSQFF.

This clone has a handful of counts. V and J are TRBV3-1 (or the pseudogene TRBV3-2) and TRBJ1-2; D call uncertain. The CDR3 length is 11 residues. V was clipped by 7 bases and J by 2 bases, with 5 bases between them. Germline V gene data show CDR1 as LGHDT and CDR2 as YNNKEL (reference sequence). For the CDR3, the DNA is TGTGCCAGCATGGGAAACTATGGCTACACCTTC. Amino acids: CASMGNYGYTF.

The chain links TRBV30 to TRBJ2-7, with D possibly being TRBD1 (5 bases). The CDR3 length is 16 residues. The V and J ends lost 1 base and 3 bases respectively, with 19 bases between them. Per germline, CDR1 GTSNPN and CDR2 SVGIG (reference sequence). In nucleotides, the CDR3 is TGTGCCTGGAGTGACTTATTGTCGGTCCAGGGCTACGAGCAGTACTTC. Its protein product is CAWSDLLSVQGYEQYF.

This sequence joins TRBV19 and TRBJ2-3; 10 positions match TRBD2. V was clipped by 4 bases and J by 2 bases; unmatched bases: 3. The CDR3 has 15 amino acids. Germline-derived CDR1 and CDR2 are LNHDA and SQIVND (reference sequence). In DNA form, the CDR3 reads TGTGCCAGTAGTACCCTAGCGGGGGCCACAGATACGCAGTATTTT. Protein product: CASSTLAGATDTQYF. Filled out from reference TRBV19 and TRBJ2-3, the complete variable domain reads DGGITQSPKYLFRKEGQNVTLSCEQNLNHDAMYWYRQDPGQGLRLIYYSQIVNDFQKGDIAEGYSVSREKKESFPLTVTSAQKNPTAFYLCASSTLAGATDTQYFGPGTRLTVL.